The 17 T cell receptor beta chains reported below all come from one sample, sequenced in a study of Ad26.COV2.S vaccination and SARS-CoV-2 variants. Method: immunoSEQ multiplex PCR; TCRdb's copy keeps in-frame clones and lacks some. The sample has roughly 450,000 clones; 80% to 95% are singletons. Specified treatment: some 20 received Ad26.COV2.S at low or high dose, single or two shots; 5 received placebo; per-sample allocation not given. Material that was analyzed had been drawn on day 63 after the first vaccine or placebo injection. Source: peripheral blood, taken in a trial of Ad26.COV2.S vaccine versus placebo. These receptors came from a person between 18 and 60 years old who received the Ad26.COV2.S COVID-19 vaccine or a placebo.

The chain combines TRBV7-2 with TRBJ2-3; TRBD1 aligns across 7 bases. V lost 5 bases and J lost 6; bases outside the gene matches: 2. CDR1 and CDR2 (germline): SGHTA, FQGNSA. The CDR3 has 12 residues. The CDR3 here is CASSLQGDTQYF. Here the CDR3 DNA reads TGTGCCAGCAGCCTACAGGGGGATACGCAGTATTTT.

This chain uses TRBV7-2 with TRBJ1-1; D gene uncertain. CDR1 and CDR2 (germline): SGHTA, FQGNSA. V was shortened by 0 bases and J by 1 base, with 15 bases between the two germline ends. The CDR3 covers 17 residues. The CDR3 nucleotides are TGTGCCAGCAGCTTAGCGCTACAACTTCAAAGGAACACTGAAGCTTTCTTT. Encoded protein: CASSLALQLQRNTEAFF.

This clone turned up a few times. The chain combines TRBV10-3 with TRBJ1-1, with a possible D match to TRBD1 (6 bases). CDR3 length: 12 residues. CDR1 and CDR2 from the germline V gene are ENHRY and SYGVKD. Trimming pared 11 bases from V and 6 bases from J, leaving 16 bases between. DNA of the CDR3: TGTGCCGCAAAACAGGGAGAGGCTGAAGCTTTCTTT. Amino acid sequence: CAAKQGEAEAFF.

The V gene is TRBV4-3, the J gene TRBJ1-2; no reliable D call. The CDR3 has 16 amino acids. Germline loops: CDR1 LGHNA, CDR2 YSLEER. Trimming removed 5 bases from V and 0 bases from J, with 16 bases in between. CDR3 DNA: TGCGCCAGCAGCAGCTCCCTCTTCGGGGCTAACTATGGCTACACCTTC. It yields the protein CASSSSLFGANYGYTF.

The chain joins TRBV3-1 (or the pseudogene TRBV3-2) to TRBJ2-5; TRBD2 matches 8 bases. The V segment lost 2 bases and the J segment 5 bases; nucleotides outside the gene matches: 13. This CDR3 is 17 amino acids long. Germline CDR1 is LGHDT and CDR2 is YNNKEL (reference sequence). The CDR3, as DNA: TGTGCCAGCAGCCAACCGGCAAGCGGGAGCCCCTGGGAGACCCAGTACTTC. Protein: CASSQPASGSPWETQYF.

The chain uses TRBV4-3 and TRBJ2-1; D is unclear. V was pared by 3 bases and J by 9 bases, with 6 bases between. This CDR3 has 11 residues. Germline assignment: CDR1 LGHNA and CDR2 YSLEER. The chain's CDR3 is CASSHLSEQFF. Written as DNA, the CDR3 is TGCGCCAGCAGCCACCTGAGTGAGCAGTTCTTC.

In the case of this clone: Other nucleotide sequences from this sample produce the same CDR3. This rearrangement joins TRBV7-9 to TRBJ2-7; D ambiguous. Between the trimmed V and J ends, which lost 5 bases and 1 base, there was a span of 3 bases. The length of the CDR3 is 11 residues. CDR1 and CDR2 (germline): SEHNR, FQNEAQ (reference sequence). The CDR3 loop is CASSLSYEQYF. CDR3 coding DNA: TGTGCCAGCAGCCTATCCTACGAGCAGTACTTC.

Details on this clone: The sample has other DNA sequences that encode this CDR3 too. The chain joins TRBV15 to TRBJ2-1; D might be TRBD1 (6 bases). Trimming stripped 0 bases from V and 4 bases from J, with 10 bases between. From germline, CDR1 is LNHNV and CDR2 YYDKDF (reference sequence). This CDR3 is built from 15 residues. Here the CDR3 DNA reads TGTGCCACCAGCAGAGATTTAGGACAGTACAATGAGCAGTTCTTC. This translates into CATSRDLGQYNEQFF.

This clone was detected only a few times. The chain couples TRBV5-4 to TRBJ1-6; TRBD1 agrees at 8 bases. Per germline, CDR1 SGHNT and CDR2 YYREEE (reference sequence). This CDR3 has 14 residues. With 2 bases clipped from V and 7 bases from J, the junction kept 2 bases outside the gene matches. CDR3 region: CASSLYRGNSPLHF. CDR3 coding DNA: TGTGCCAGCAGCTTATACAGGGGGAATTCACCCCTCCACTTT.

A remark on this clone: Different DNA sequences within this sample yield the same CDR3. This chain joins TRBV19 and TRBJ2-3; D not resolved. V lost 2 bases to trimming and J lost 6 bases, with 6 bases between them. CDR3 length: 12 amino acids. Per germline, CDR1 LNHDA and CDR2 SQIVND (reference sequence). CDR3 sequence reads: CASSISGDTQYF. CDR3 coding DNA: TGTGCCAGTAGTATATCTGGGGATACGCAGTATTTT.

The chain carries TRBV3-1 (or the pseudogene TRBV3-2) and TRBJ1-5; weak D call: TRBD1 (5 bases). Trimming removed 0 bases from V and 3 bases from J, with 15 bases in between. Germline CDR1 and CDR2: LGHDT and YNNKEL (reference sequence). CDR3 length equals 17 residues. The CDR3 is CASSQEGGVGPNQPQHF. CDR3 bases: TGTGCCAGCAGCCAAGAGGGGGGGGTGGGCCCCAATCAGCCCCAGCATTTT.

This chain connects TRBV18 to TRBJ1-2, with unresolved D. This CDR3 region has 15 residues. Germline CDR1 is KGHSH and CDR2 is LQKENI. Trimming removed 2 bases from V and 2 bases from J, with 12 bases in between. CDR3 sequence (DNA): TGTGCCAGCTCACCAAGTGCACGGGTGAACTATGGCTACACCTTC. This codes for CASSPSARVNYGYTF.

The chain uses TRBV5-3 and TRBJ2-7; the match to TRBD2 covers 8 bases. TRBV5-3 is an open reading frame whose function is uncertain. The CDR3 has 15 amino acids. Losses at the gene ends were 5 bases for V and 5 bases for J; bases not matched to a gene: 12. For the CDR3, the DNA is TGTGCCAGAAGTCCGACTAGCGCCTTAAACCACGAGCAGTACTTC. This codes for CARSPTSALNHEQYF.

The V call is TRBV18, the J call TRBJ2-7; 8 nucleotides match TRBD1. The CDR3 loop spans 14 amino acids. Germline values: CDR1 KGHSH, CDR2 LQKENI. The ends lost 3 bases at V and 1 base at J; junction bases unmatched: 2. The DNA for the CDR3 is TGTGCCAGCTCACCGGGACAGGCGTCCTACGAGCAGTACTTC. It codes for CASSPGQASYEQYF.

The chain joins TRBV21-1 to TRBJ1-5; the table assigns TRBD1, which was not confirmed against the DNA. TRBV21-1 is a pseudogene segment. The CDR3 spans 15 residues. CDR3 DNA: TGTGCCAGCAGCAAAAGGACACAGGGGGCACAGCCCCAGCATTTT. Its protein product is CASSKRTQGAQPQHF.

V and J are TRBV2 and TRBJ2-2; D is undetermined. The germline V and J ends were trimmed by 0 bases and 4 bases, with 12 bases remaining between them. Germline V CDR1 and CDR2: SNHLY, FYNNEI. CDR3 size: 16 residues. In DNA, the CDR3 is TGTGCCAGCAGTGAAGCGCTTCTGGGTCCCACCGGGGAGCTGTTTTTT. It encodes CASSEALLGPTGELFF.

This chain uses TRBV15 with TRBJ1-5; the D gene is possibly TRBD1 (5 bases). The length of the CDR3 is 16 residues. The V and J ends lost 0 bases and 7 bases respectively, with 16 bases between them. Germline assignment: CDR1 LNHNV and CDR2 YYDKDF (reference sequence). The CDR3 DNA reads as TGTGCCACCAGCAGAGATGTGGGACCATTCGGGCAGCCCCAGCATTTT. It encodes CATSRDVGPFGQPQHF.